These T cell receptor beta chains were read from a single sample in a study of blood T cell repertoires in COVID-19. This table comes from immunoSEQ multiplex PCR, and its TCRdb copy is limited to in-frame clones, with some not included. Of 180,000 or so clones listed, roughly 80% were seen once; the top ten hold about 4.6%. Sequenced sample: PBMCs or T cells enriched from blood (not recorded which). The receptors come from a woman aged 50 to 60 who had recovered from COVID-19. CDR3s include the opening cysteine and the closing phenylalanine or tryptophan. The order of the fields is J gene, D gene, V gene, CDR3 protein, CDR3 DNA. The D gene is left open where the match is weak.

>TRBJ2-3|TRBD2|TRBV11-2
CASSVGEGDTQYF
TGTGCCAGCAGCGTAGGGGAGGGGGATACGCAGTATTTT
>TRBJ1-2|-|TRBV5-1
CASSLAVDRNYGYTF
TGCGCCAGCAGCTTGGCCGTCGACAGGAACTATGGCTACACCTTC
>TRBJ2-2|TRBD2|TRBV5-1
CASKPPGGPEGNGELFF
TGCGCCAGCAAGCCCCCGGGAGGGCCAGAGGGAAACGGGGAGCTGTTTTTT
>TRBJ2-5|TRBD1|TRBV5-1
CASSRNTGGQETQYF
TGCGCCAGCAGCCGAAATACAGGGGGCCAAGAGACCCAGTACTTC
>TRBJ2-5|TRBD2|TRBV5-5
CASSKEIAGGETQYF
TGTGCCAGCAGCAAAGAGATAGCGGGAGGAGAGACCCAGTACTTC
>TRBJ1-5|-|TRBV9
CASSQDYSNQPQHF
TGTGCCAGCAGCCAGGACTATAGCAATCAGCCCCAGCATTTT
>TRBJ1-2|TRBD1|TRBV6-5
CASSRTGFSYGYTF
TGTGCCAGCAGCAGGACAGGGTTTAGCTATGGCTACACCTTC
>TRBJ1-1|-|TRBV5-5
CASSRSIDRLNTEAFF
TGTGCCAGCAGCCGTTCAATCGACAGGTTGAACACTGAAGCTTTCTTT
>TRBJ1-1|TRBD1|TRBV6-5
CASNPGGGTEAFF
TGTGCCAGCAACCCAGGGGGAGGCACTGAAGCTTTCTTT
>TRBJ1-1|-|TRBV7-9
CASSWGLGNTEAFF
TGTGCCAGCAGCTGGGGGCTGGGGAACACTGAAGCTTTCTTT